These 23 T cell receptor beta chains originate from one sample sequenced in a study of cytomegalovirus exposure and HLA in healthy donors. The PCR was carried out with 60 Vbeta primers and 13 Jbeta primers. TCRdb's copy holds only in-frame clones and misses some; the assay was immunoSEQ multiplex PCR. The table lists some 150,000 clones, roughly 79% of them singletons. The sample taken for sequencing was PBMCs. Source of these receptors: a woman in her 30s in good health and CMV-seropositive.

The count of this clone is one. CDR3 bases: TGTGCCAGCAGCCGACCAGCCAGACAGGGGGTCTACGAGCAGTACTTC. This translates into CASSRPARQGVYEQYF. J is TRBJ2-7 and V is TRBV5-6, with 9 bases that match TRBD1. Germline-derived CDR1 and CDR2 are SGHDT and YYEEEE. J gave up 3 bases and V 4 bases, and 11 bases lay outside the gene matches. This CDR3 contains 16 residues.

This rearrangement joins TRBV9 to TRBJ2-7, with 7 bases aligning to TRBD2. Germline CDR1 and CDR2: SGDLS and YYNGEE. V shed 0 bases, J shed 3 bases, and the junction held 6 bases outside the gene matches. This CDR3 has 15 residues. This CDR3 is CASSVGGGSFYEQYF. CDR3 nucleotide sequence: TGTGCCAGCAGCGTAGGGGGGGGGTCCTTCTACGAGCAGTACTTC.

V gene TRBV7-2 combines with J gene TRBJ1-2; D gene ambiguous. V lost 0 bases and J lost 4, with 12 bases in between. This CDR3 region has 15 residues. CDR1 is SGHTA and CDR2 is FQGNSA in the germline V gene. This chain's CDR3 is CASSLAGGPLYGYTF. CDR3 nucleotide sequence: TGTGCCAGCAGCTTAGCTGGCGGTCCTCTCTATGGCTACACCTTC.

V is TRBV27 and J is TRBJ2-1; 11 bases are shared with TRBD2. Germline V CDR1 and CDR2: MNHEY, SMNVEV (reference sequence). J gave up 5 bases and V 10 bases, and 10 bases lay outside the gene matches. This CDR3 spans 15 amino acids. CDR3 in DNA: TGTGCCACCAGGCTTCTAGCGGGAGGAAACAATGAGCAGTTCTTC. It is translated as CATRLLAGGNNEQFF.

The chain has TRBV27 and TRBJ1-5; 7 nucleotides line up with TRBD1. Per the germline V gene, CDR1 is MNHEY and CDR2 is SMNVEV (reference sequence). The CDR3 is made up of 16 amino acids. Trimming removed 1 base from V and 3 bases from J; junction bases left unmatched: 6. This chain's CDR3 is CASSLLGGQTNQPQHF. In DNA, the CDR3 is TGTGCCAGCAGTTTATTGGGGGGACAGACCAATCAGCCCCAGCATTTT.

The chain has TRBV6-6 and TRBJ1-1, with 10 bases aligning to TRBD1. V shed 5 bases, J shed 4 bases, and the junction held 7 bases outside the gene matches. Germline V gives CDR1 MNHNY, CDR2 SVGAGI (reference sequence). The CDR3 sequence is 15 residues long. In DNA form, the CDR3 reads TGTGCCAGCAGTGGCCGGGACAGGGGCGGCACTGAAGCTTTCTTT. Translating gives CASSGRDRGGTEAFF.

The chain couples TRBV4-1 to TRBJ1-2; maybe TRBD1 (6 bases). Trimming took 0 bases from V and 4 from J, leaving 12 bases between them. Germline loops: CDR1 MGHRA, CDR2 YSYEKL. The CDR3 sequence is 15 residues long. The CDR3 nucleotides read TGCGCCAGCAGCCAAGATCGTGGGACAAGCTATGGCTACACCTTC. It specifies CASSQDRGTSYGYTF.

This clone was seen a few times. V gene TRBV6-1 combines with J gene TRBJ2-5; 7 nucleotides align to TRBD2. The J call may be incorrect, as the DNA end agrees better with TRBJ2-7. Germline CDR1 is MNHNS and CDR2 is SASEGT. The CDR3 spans 17 residues. CDR3 in amino acids: CASSEEYRASGRYEQYF. The DNA for the CDR3 is TGTGCCAGCAGTGAAGAGTATCGGGCTAGCGGAAGGTACGAGCAGTACTTC.

V gene TRBV5-6 combines with J gene TRBJ1-6, with 7 bases matching TRBD1. The CDR3 covers 16 residues. Trimming took 3 bases from V and 7 from J; bases not matched to a gene: 10. The germline gives CDR1 SGHDT, CDR2 YYEEEE. The CDR3 nucleotides read TGTGCCAGCAGCTCGGGTGGGACAGCGAGGAATTCACCCCTCCACTTT. It encodes CASSSGGTARNSPLHF.

The V and J genes are TRBV18 and TRBJ1-1; 8 nucleotides line up with TRBD1. The CDR3 extends over 15 amino acids. Trimming removed 5 bases from V and 0 bases from J; junction bases left unmatched: 5. The germline gives CDR1 KGHSH, CDR2 LQKENI. CDR3 region: CASSEQGALNTEAFF. The CDR3 coding sequence is TGTGCCAGCTCAGAGCAGGGGGCCCTGAACACTGAAGCTTTCTTT. Drawing the rest from reference TRBV18 and TRBJ1-1, the complete variable domain is NAGVMQNPRHLVRRRGQEARLRCSPMKGHSHVYWYRQLPEEGLKFMVYLQKENIIDESGMPKERFSAEFPKEGPSILRIQQVVRGDSAAYFCASSEQGALNTEAFFGQGTRLTVV.

The genes are TRBV18 and TRBJ1-1; the D gene is possibly TRBD1 (6 bases). Germline lookup yields CDR1 KGHSH and CDR2 LQKENI. The length of the CDR3 is 12 residues. With 5 bases removed from V and 8 bases from J, the gap between germline ends came to 12 bases. The CDR3 DNA sequence: TGTGCCAGCTCATCCACAGGGACAGAAGCTTTCTTT. This encodes CASSSTGTEAFF.

The V and J genes are TRBV6-5 and TRBJ2-7; 8 bases agree with TRBD1. Germline V gives CDR1 MNHEY, CDR2 SVGAGI. V was pared by 6 bases and J by 4 bases, with 8 bases of the junction left unmatched. This CDR3 comprises 14 residues. The CDR3 loop is CASRGTGPSYEQYF. For the CDR3, the DNA is TGTGCCAGCAGGGGGACAGGCCCCTCGTACGAGCAGTACTTC.

This chain joins TRBV27 and TRBJ2-7; 9 nucleotides match TRBD1. This CDR3 has 15 amino acids. J was trimmed by 6 bases and V by 5 bases; bases with no gene match: 11. Germline assignment: CDR1 MNHEY and CDR2 SMNVEV (reference sequence). DNA for the CDR3: TGTGCCAGCAGTAAATGGGACAGGGTTATTCGCGAGCAGTACTTC. Encoded protein: CASSKWDRVIREQYF.

The rearrangement joins TRBV28 to TRBJ1-2; possibly TRBD1 for D (5 bases). The CDR3 length is 14 residues. Trimming took off 3 bases at V and 2 bases at J, with 10 bases between the two ends. Germline CDR1 is MDHEN and CDR2 is SYDVKM. CDR3 in amino acids: CASSFVGGNYGYTF. Written as DNA, the CDR3 is TGTGCCAGCAGTTTTGTGGGGGGGAACTATGGCTACACCTTC.

This sequence joins TRBV5-1 and TRBJ1-1; 9 bases agree with TRBD1. CDR3 size: 16 residues. Germline values: CDR1 SGHRS, CDR2 YFSETQ. V trimming: 4 bases; J trimming: 4 bases; junction bases outside the gene matches: 11. The DNA of the CDR3 is TGCGCCAGCAGCCTGGTGAGTTCGACAGGGGGCACTGAAGCTTTCTTT. This translates into CASSLVSSTGGTEAFF.

The chain employs TRBV9 and TRBJ2-5, with 9 bases matching TRBD2. This CDR3 contains 15 residues. Germline assignment: CDR1 SGDLS and CDR2 YYNGEE. V gave up 0 bases and J gave up 3 bases; unmatched junction bases: 3. The CDR3 reads CASSVDIAGEETQYF. CDR3 coding DNA: TGTGCCAGCAGCGTAGATATAGCGGGGGAAGAGACCCAGTACTTC.

The V gene is TRBV6-6, the J gene TRBJ1-2; D gene unclear. The germline gives CDR1 MNHNY, CDR2 SVGAGI (reference sequence). The CDR3 is 12 amino acids. V was pared by 5 bases and J by 6 bases, with 10 bases between. This CDR3 reads CASSTGRDGYTF. The CDR3 DNA reads TGTGCCAGCAGTACCGGGAGAGATGGCTACACCTTC.

The chain is built from TRBV10-1 and TRBJ1-5, with D possibly being TRBD1 (6 bases). Trimming pared 3 bases from V and 2 bases from J, leaving 11 bases between. The CDR3 is made up of 15 amino acids. Germline loops: CDR1 WNHNN, CDR2 SYGVQD (reference sequence). CDR3 sequence reads: CASSDGGPGNQPQHF. CDR3 in DNA: TGCGCCAGCAGTGACGGGGGGCCGGGCAATCAGCCCCAGCATTTT.

The rearrangement joins TRBV28 to TRBJ2-3; D unresolved. Trimming stripped 2 bases from V and 5 bases from J, with 11 bases between. CDR1 is MDHEN and CDR2 is SYDVKM in the germline V gene. This CDR3 comprises 14 residues. For the CDR3, the DNA is TGTGCCAGCAGTTTAGGGCAGGCGCTAGATACGCAGTATTTT. Its protein is CASSLGQALDTQYF.

The rearrangement uses TRBV25-1 and TRBJ2-3; D gene unclear. Between the trimmed V and J ends, which lost 2 bases and 0 bases, there was a span of 6 bases. CDR3 size: 14 residues. Per the germline V gene, CDR1 is MGHDK and CDR2 is SYGVNS. The CDR3 loop is CASSEGFSTDTQYF. In DNA form, the CDR3 reads TGTGCCAGCAGTGAAGGCTTTAGCACAGATACGCAGTATTTT.

The genes are TRBV10-3 and TRBJ1-3; perhaps TRBD1 as D (5 bases). This CDR3 contains 13 residues. The germline gives CDR1 ENHRY, CDR2 SYGVKD. V lost 8 bases to trimming and J lost 1 base, with 9 bases between them. The CDR3 protein is CAIQGSSGNTIYF. In DNA form, the CDR3 reads TGTGCCATCCAGGGAAGTTCTGGAAACACCATATATTTT.

This chain uses TRBV4-3 with TRBJ2-1; TRBD2 agrees at 8 bases. The CDR3 length is 15 residues. Germline CDR1 LGHNA, CDR2 YSLEER. V lost 0 bases, J lost 5 bases, and 3 bases stayed unmatched. The CDR3 DNA reads TGCGCCAGCAGCCAAGAAACTAGCGGCGACAATGAGCAGTTCTTC. It translates to CASSQETSGDNEQFF.

Here the CDR3 DNA reads TGTGCCAGCAGCTTGGGTCCGACAGCGTTGAGCTACGAGCAGTACTTC. Protein sequence: CASSLGPTALSYEQYF. The gene calls are TRBV5-5 and TRBJ2-7, with D maybe TRBD1 (5 bases). Trimming pared 0 bases from V and 3 bases from J, leaving 16 bases between. Germline V CDR1 and CDR2: SGHKS, YYEKEE (reference sequence). This CDR3 is built from 16 residues.